This TCR beta chain stems from a study of control samples from healthy donors and cancer patients. Germline CDR1 and CDR2: SQVTM and ANQGSEA. CDR3 size: 10 residues. The method was immunoSEQ multiplex PCR; TCRdb's version includes in-frame clones alone and lacks a portion of them. The sample has about 50,000 clones; around 95% are singletons. The rearrangement uses TRBV29-1 and TRBJ2-1; D unresolved. This TCR came from a woman aged 25 to 45 in good health. Sequenced sample: blood. The CDR3 nucleotides are TGCAGTGCAGGTAAAAATGAGCAGTTCTTC. It specifies CSAGKNEQFF.